Reported below is one T cell receptor (beta chain). What it binds is not known. The record originates from a study of cytomegalovirus exposure and HLA in healthy donors. The overall study: Within the Caucasian-associated ancestry cluster were about 81% of the roughly 360 genotyped donors. Findings of the study overall: Overall, approximately 150 TCR beta chains were annotated as cytomegalovirus-associated. The likely origin of a cluster of highly shared sequence variants was a sequencing artifact.

13 Jbeta primers and 60 Vbeta primers were used for the PCR. Here immunoSEQ multiplex PCR was the method, and the copy in TCRdb shows in-frame clones only, minus some. Here the sample spans under 130,000 clones, 65% being singletons. Looked up from germline, CDR1 is SGHVS and CDR2 is FNYEAQ. Germline trimming cut 5 bases from V and 7 bases from J; bases unmatched to any gene: 11. The CDR3 sequence is 15 residues long. The receptor was derived from a young man in good health and CMV-seropositive. The chain has TRBV7-6 and TRBJ1-2; 9 bases are shared with TRBD1. The sequenced sample was PBMCs. The CDR3: CASSPSGTGWVGYTF. For the CDR3, the DNA is TGTGCCAGCAGCCCCTCCGGGACAGGGTGGGTTGGCTACACCTTC. The entire variable domain, with the rest obtained from reference TRBV7-6 and TRBJ1-2, is as follows: GAGVSQSPRYKVTKRGQDVALRCDPISGHVSLYWYRQALGQGPEFLTYFNYEAQQDKSGLPNDRFSAERPEGSISTLTIQRTEQRDSAMYRCASSPSGTGWVGYTFGSGTRLTVV.